This TCR beta chain is from a study of T cell clonotyping in hematopoietic cell transplantation. Sequencing was performed with immunoSEQ multiplex PCR; in TCRdb, only in-frame clones are kept and a portion is missing. Among about 69,000 clones, around 94% were seen once, and the ten largest hold 1.5% to 2%. This clone was seen just once. This CDR3 has 13 amino acids. Trimming took off 1 base at V and 7 bases at J, with 8 bases between the two ends. CDR1 and CDR2 (germline): LGHNA, YNFKEQ. The V and J genes are TRBV4-2 and TRBJ1-5; TRBD1 might be the D (5 bases). The TCR was taken from a man in his fifties or sixties in good health. Some clones in this sample may be carry-over from other donors' samples. The sample consisted of peripheral blood mononuclear cells. The CDR3 here is CASSQGEGQPQHF. CDR3 in DNA: TGTGCCAGCAGCCAAGGGGAGGGGCAGCCCCAGCATTTT.